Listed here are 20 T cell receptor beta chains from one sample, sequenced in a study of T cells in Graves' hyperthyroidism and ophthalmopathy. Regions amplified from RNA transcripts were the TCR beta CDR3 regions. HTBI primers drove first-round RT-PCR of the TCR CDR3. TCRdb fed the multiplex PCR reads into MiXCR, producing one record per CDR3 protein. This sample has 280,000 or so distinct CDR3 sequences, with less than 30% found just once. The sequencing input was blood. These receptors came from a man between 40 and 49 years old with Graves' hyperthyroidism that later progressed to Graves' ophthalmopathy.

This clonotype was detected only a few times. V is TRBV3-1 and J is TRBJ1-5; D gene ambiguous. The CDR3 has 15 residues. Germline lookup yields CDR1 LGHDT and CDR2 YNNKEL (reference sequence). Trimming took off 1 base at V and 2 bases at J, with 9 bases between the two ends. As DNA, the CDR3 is TGTGCCAGCAGCCAAGGGGGAATGGGCAATCAGCCCCAGCATTTT. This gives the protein CASSQGGMGNQPQHF.

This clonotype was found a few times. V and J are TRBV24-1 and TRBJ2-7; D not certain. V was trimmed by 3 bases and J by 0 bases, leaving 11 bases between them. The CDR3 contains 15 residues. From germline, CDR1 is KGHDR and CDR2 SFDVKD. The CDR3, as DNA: TGTGCCACCAGTGATCCGATGTTGGGCTCCTACGAGCAGTACTTC. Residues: CATSDPMLGSYEQYF.

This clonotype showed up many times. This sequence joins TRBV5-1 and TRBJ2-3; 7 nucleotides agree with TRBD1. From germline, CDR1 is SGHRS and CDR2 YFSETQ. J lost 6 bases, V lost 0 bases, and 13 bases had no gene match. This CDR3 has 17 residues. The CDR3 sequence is CASSLARTGSPLDTQYF. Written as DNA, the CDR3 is TGCGCCAGCAGCTTGGCCAGGACAGGATCCCCTTTGGATACGCAGTATTTT.

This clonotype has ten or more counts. CDR3 protein: CASSVLGQLDQPQHF. The DNA for the CDR3 is TGTGCCAGCAGTGTGTTGGGACAGCTAGATCAGCCCCAGCATTTT. This chain uses TRBV6-1 with TRBJ1-5; TRBD1 matches 7 bases. Looked up from germline, CDR1 is MNHNS and CDR2 is SASEGT. After removal of 4 bases from V and 5 bases from J, the junction contained 8 bases not matched to a gene. There are 15 residues in the CDR3.

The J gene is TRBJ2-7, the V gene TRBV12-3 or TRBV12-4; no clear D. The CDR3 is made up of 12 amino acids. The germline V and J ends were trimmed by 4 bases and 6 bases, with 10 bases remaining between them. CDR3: CASSSFVREQYF. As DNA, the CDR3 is TGTGCCAGCAGTTCCTTTGTCCGCGAGCAGTACTTC.

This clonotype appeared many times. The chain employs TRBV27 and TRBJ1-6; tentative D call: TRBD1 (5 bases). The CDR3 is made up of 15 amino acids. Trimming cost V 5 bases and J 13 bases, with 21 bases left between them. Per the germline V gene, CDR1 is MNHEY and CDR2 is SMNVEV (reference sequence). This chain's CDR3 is CASSPLGDRVQPLHF. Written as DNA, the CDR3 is TGTGCCAGCAGTCCCCTCGGGGACCGGGTCCAGCCCCTCCACTTT.

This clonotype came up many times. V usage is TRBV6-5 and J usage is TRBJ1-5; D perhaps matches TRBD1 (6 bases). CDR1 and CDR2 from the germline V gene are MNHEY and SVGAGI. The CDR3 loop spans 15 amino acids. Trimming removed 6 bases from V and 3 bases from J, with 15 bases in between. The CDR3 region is CASSPPNRDNQPQHF. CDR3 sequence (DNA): TGTGCCAGCAGCCCTCCAAACAGGGACAATCAGCCCCAGCATTTT.

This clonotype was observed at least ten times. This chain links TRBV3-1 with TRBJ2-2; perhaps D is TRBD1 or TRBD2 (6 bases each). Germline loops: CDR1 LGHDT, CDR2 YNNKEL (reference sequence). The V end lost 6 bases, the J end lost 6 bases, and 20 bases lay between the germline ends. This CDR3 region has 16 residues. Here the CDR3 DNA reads TGTGCCAGCAGAGGAGGGGGGCAAGGGAGTTCCGGGGAGCTGTTTTTT. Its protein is CASRGGGQGSSGELFF. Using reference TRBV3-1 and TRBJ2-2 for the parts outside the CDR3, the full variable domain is DTAVSQTPKYLVTQMGNDKSIKCEQNLGHDTMYWYKQDSKKFLKIMFSYNNKELIINETVPNRFSPKSPDKAHLNLHINSLELGDSAVYFCASRGGGQGSSGELFFGEGSRLTVL.

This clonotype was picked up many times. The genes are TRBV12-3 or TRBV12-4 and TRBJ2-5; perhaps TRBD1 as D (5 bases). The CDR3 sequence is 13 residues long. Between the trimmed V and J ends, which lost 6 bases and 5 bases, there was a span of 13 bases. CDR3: CASRNQGGETQYF. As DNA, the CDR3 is TGTGCCAGCAGGAACCAGGGTGGGGAGACCCAGTACTTC.

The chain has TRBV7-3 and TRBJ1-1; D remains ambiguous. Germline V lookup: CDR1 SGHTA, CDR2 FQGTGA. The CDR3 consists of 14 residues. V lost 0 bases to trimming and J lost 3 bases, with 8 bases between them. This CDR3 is CASSLTAGYTEAFF. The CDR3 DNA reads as TGTGCCAGCAGCTTAACGGCGGGGTACACTGAAGCTTTCTTT.

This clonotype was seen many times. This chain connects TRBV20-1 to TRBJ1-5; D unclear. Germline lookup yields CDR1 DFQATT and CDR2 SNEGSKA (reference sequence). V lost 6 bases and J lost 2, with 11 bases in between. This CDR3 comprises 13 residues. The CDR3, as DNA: TGCAGTGCCAAAGGGAGTGGCAATCAGCCCCAGCATTTT. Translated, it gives CSAKGSGNQPQHF.

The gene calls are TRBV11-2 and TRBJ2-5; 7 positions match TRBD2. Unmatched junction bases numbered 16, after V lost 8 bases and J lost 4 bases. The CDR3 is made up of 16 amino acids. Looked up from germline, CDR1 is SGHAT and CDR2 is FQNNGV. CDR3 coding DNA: TGTGCCAGCGCTTCCCTGGGACTACCCTCCCGAGAGACCCAGTACTTC. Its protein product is CASASLGLPSRETQYF.

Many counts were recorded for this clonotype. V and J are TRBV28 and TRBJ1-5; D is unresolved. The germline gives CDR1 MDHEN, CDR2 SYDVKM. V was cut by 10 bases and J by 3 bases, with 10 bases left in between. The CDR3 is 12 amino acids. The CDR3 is CAIGRPNQPQHF. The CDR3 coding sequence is TGTGCCATTGGCCGACCCAATCAGCCCCAGCATTTT.

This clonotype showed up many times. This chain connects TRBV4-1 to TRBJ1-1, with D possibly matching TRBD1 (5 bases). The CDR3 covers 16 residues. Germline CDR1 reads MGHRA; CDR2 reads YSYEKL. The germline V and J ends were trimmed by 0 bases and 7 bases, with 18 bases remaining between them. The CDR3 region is CASSQDRGGGSVEAFF. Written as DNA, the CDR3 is TGCGCCAGCAGCCAAGATCGTGGGGGAGGGTCGGTTGAAGCTTTCTTT.

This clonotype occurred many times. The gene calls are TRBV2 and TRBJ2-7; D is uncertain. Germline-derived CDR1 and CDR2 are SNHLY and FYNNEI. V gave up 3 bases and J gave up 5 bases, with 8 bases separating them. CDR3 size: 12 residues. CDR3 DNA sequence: TGTGCCAGCAGTGAGGCCTTGCACGAGCAGTACTTC. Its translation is CASSEALHEQYF.

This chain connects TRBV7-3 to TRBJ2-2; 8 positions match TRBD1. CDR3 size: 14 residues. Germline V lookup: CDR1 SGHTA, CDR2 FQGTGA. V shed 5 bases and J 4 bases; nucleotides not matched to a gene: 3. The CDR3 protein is CASSPQGVTGELFF. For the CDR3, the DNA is TGTGCCAGCAGCCCACAGGGGGTCACCGGGGAGCTGTTTTTT.

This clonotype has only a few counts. CDR3 sequence reads: CAWRQPVNYGYTF. For the CDR3, the DNA is TGTGCCTGGAGGCAACCGGTGAACTATGGCTACACCTTC. This rearrangement joins TRBV30 to TRBJ1-2, with D unresolved. The CDR3 is 13 amino acids. V was shortened by 3 bases and J by 2 bases, with 10 bases between the two germline ends. CDR1 and CDR2 (germline): GTSNPN, SVGIG (reference sequence). The entire variable domain, with the rest obtained from reference TRBV30 and TRBJ1-2, is as follows: SQTIHQWPATLVQPVGSPLSLECTVEGTSNPNLYWYRQAAGRGLQLLFYSVGIGQISSEVPQNLSASRPQDRQFILSSKKLLLSDSGFYLCAWRQPVNYGYTFGSGTRLTVV.

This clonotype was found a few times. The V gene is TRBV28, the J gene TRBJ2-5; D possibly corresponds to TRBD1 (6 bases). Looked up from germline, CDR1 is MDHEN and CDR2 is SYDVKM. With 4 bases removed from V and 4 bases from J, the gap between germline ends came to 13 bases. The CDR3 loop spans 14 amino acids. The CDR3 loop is CASSYRERGETQYF. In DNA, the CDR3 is TGTGCCAGCAGTTACAGGGAGAGGGGAGAGACCCAGTACTTC.

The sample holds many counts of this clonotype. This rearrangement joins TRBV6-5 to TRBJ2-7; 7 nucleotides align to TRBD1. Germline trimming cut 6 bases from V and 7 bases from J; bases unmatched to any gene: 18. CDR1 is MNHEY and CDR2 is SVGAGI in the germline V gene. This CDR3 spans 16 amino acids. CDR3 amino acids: CASRGQGHRGSWEQYF. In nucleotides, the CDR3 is TGTGCCAGCAGAGGCCAGGGCCACAGGGGATCTTGGGAGCAGTACTTC.

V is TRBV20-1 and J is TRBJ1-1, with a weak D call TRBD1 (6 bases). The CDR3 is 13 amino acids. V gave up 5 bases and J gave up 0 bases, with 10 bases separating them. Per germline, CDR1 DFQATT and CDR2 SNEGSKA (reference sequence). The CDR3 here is CSAGGGMNTEAFF. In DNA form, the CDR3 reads TGCAGTGCTGGAGGGGGGATGAACACTGAAGCTTTCTTT.